These 28 T cell receptor beta chains were sequenced from one sample in a study of T cells in women clearing cervical HPV infection. Sequencing was performed with immunoSEQ multiplex PCR; in TCRdb, only in-frame clones are kept and a portion is missing. The listing contains about 40,000 clones. The sample comprised blood buffy coat. These receptors were obtained from a woman aged 18-70 years with a cervical HPV16 infection that either progressed to CIN3+ or cleared (not recorded which).

As for this clone: The read finishes 3 residues shy of the CDR3 end, and the germline J gene is used to complete it. V gene TRBV5-1 combines with J gene TRBJ1-1; D possibly corresponds to TRBD1 (6 bases). This CDR3 has 18 amino acids. CDR1 and CDR2 (germline): SGHRS, YFSETQ. The part of the CDR3 DNA that was read is TGCGCCAGCAGCTTGGGATCGGGGATGGGGGTAGGGGGAAAGGAA. Its protein is CASSLGSGMGVGGKE. The CDR3, in full, reads CASSLGSGMGVGGKEAFF.

About this clone: The read halts 3 residues ahead of the CDR3 end, with the missing end drawn from the germline J gene. The rearrangement joins TRBV28 to TRBJ2-2; TRBD2 matches 8 bases. The CDR3 runs to 17 residues. Germline assignment: CDR1 MDHEN and CDR2 SYDVKM. Unmatched junction bases numbered 11, after V lost 4 bases and J lost 4 bases. CDR3 DNA, as far as it was read: TGTGCCAGCAGTTCCCAACGGGGGGGGTCGTTCACCGGGGAG. Translated, it gives CASSSQRGGSFTGE. The whole CDR3 is CASSSQRGGSFTGELFF.

With regard to this clone: The CDR3 goes on 3 residues after the read ends, and that part is filled in from the germline J gene. The chain links TRBV29-1 to TRBJ2-4; 10 bases are a match to TRBD1. This CDR3 has 15 residues. The germline V gene has CDR1 SQVTM and CDR2 ANQGSEA. CDR3: CSVASGTGANQPQYF. Incomplete CDR3 DNA: TGCAGCGTTGCATCCGGGACAGGGGCAAATCAGCCT.

About this clone itself: The read finishes 3 residues shy of the CDR3 end, and the germline J gene is used to complete it. V gene TRBV5-6 combines with J gene TRBJ1-1; 7 positions agree with TRBD1. CDR1 is SGHDT, CDR2 YYEEEE, per germline. J lost 4 bases, V lost 2 bases, and 8 bases had no gene match. The CDR3 consists of 15 residues. The sequenced part of the CDR3 DNA is TGTGCCAGCAGCTTCATTCGGGACAGCGTCACTGAA. Protein product: CASSFIRDSVTE. The CDR3 as a whole reads CASSFIRDSVTEAFF. Together with reference TRBV5-6 and TRBJ1-1, the CDR3 gives the full variable domain: DAGVTQSPTHLIKTRGQQVTLRCSPKSGHDTVSWYQQALGQGPQFIFQYYEEEERQRGNFPDRFSGHQFPNYSSELNVNALLLGDSALYLCASSFIRDSVTEAFFGQGTRLTVV.

A remark on this clone: The read stops 3 residues short of the end of the CDR3; the missing end is completed from the germline J gene. The V gene is TRBV19, the J gene TRBJ1-6; D remains ambiguous. In germline, CDR1 is LNHDA, CDR2 SQIVND (reference sequence). V shed 4 bases and J shed 7 bases, with 8 bases lying between them. The CDR3 is made up of 13 amino acids. The CDR3 loop reads CASSTFPNSPLHF. CDR3 bases read: TGTGCCAGTAGTACCTTCCCGAATTCACCC.

Of note for this clone: Coverage ceases 3 residues before the CDR3 finishes, and the germline J gene fills in the end. The V call is TRBV4-2, the J call TRBJ2-4; D unresolved. The CDR3 has 15 residues. Trimming shortened V by 2 bases and J by 7 bases, and 15 bases separated the two germline ends. The germline V gene encodes CDR1 LGHNA and CDR2 YNFKEQ. The CDR3: CASSQFPGPRNIQYF. The DNA read from the CDR3 is TGTGCCAGCAGCCAATTTCCAGGCCCGAGGAACATT.

Of note for this clone: The CDR3 goes on 3 residues after the read ends, and that part is filled in from the germline J gene. This chain connects TRBV7-9 to TRBJ2-3; possible D gene TRBD1, 6 bases. CDR3 size: 15 residues. Germline V gives CDR1 SEHNR, CDR2 FQNEAQ (reference sequence). Between the trimmed V and J ends, which lost 5 bases and 0 bases, there was a span of 12 bases. The covered CDR3 bases are TGTGCCAGCAGCAAAGGGGGTACTAGCACAGATACG. Residues: CASSKGGTSTDT. The full CDR3 protein is CASSKGGTSTDTQYF.

Comments on this clone: From the germline J gene comes the end of the CDR3, since the read stops 3 residues before it. The rearrangement joins TRBV19 to TRBJ2-2; no clear D gene. CDR1 is LNHDA and CDR2 is SQIVND in the germline V gene (reference sequence). The length of the CDR3 is 16 residues. Trimming cost V 1 base and J 3 bases, with 12 bases left between them. The sequenced part of the CDR3 DNA is TGTGCCAGTAGTATAGGAGTGTGGCCTTACACCGGGGAG. Protein: CASSIGVWPYTGE. The full-length CDR3 reads as CASSIGVWPYTGELFF. Using reference TRBV19 and TRBJ2-2 for the parts outside the CDR3, the full variable domain is DGGITQSPKYLFRKEGQNVTLSCEQNLNHDAMYWYRQDPGQGLRLIYYSQIVNDFQKGDIAEGYSVSREKKESFPLTVTSAQKNPTAFYLCASSIGVWPYTGELFFGEGSRLTVL.

Note on this clone: The sequence runs out 3 residues before the end of the CDR3; the remainder is reconstructed from the germline J gene. The chain combines TRBV29-1 with TRBJ1-2; 11 bases fit TRBD1. The germline V gene has CDR1 SQVTM and CDR2 ANQGSEA. CDR3 size: 15 residues. CDR3: CSASSTGTGGIGYTF. The part of the CDR3 DNA that was read is TGCAGCGCCTCTTCAACCGGGACAGGGGGTATCGGC.

To note about this clone: Sequencing ends 3 residues short of the CDR3 end; the germline J gene provides the rest. The rearrangement joins TRBV28 to TRBJ2-3; 7 nucleotides align to TRBD2. V lost 7 bases and J lost 2; bases outside the gene matches: 12. The CDR3 loop spans 16 amino acids. Germline V gene data show CDR1 as MDHEN and CDR2 as SYDVKM. CDR3 bases read: TGTGCCAGCACCATGCTTTCGCGGGGGTACACAGATACG. This encodes CASTMLSRGYTDT. The entire CDR3 sequence reads CASTMLSRGYTDTQYF.

The DNA read from the CDR3 is TGTGCCAGCAGCTTGGGACTGACAGGGGAGACAGATACG. Its protein is CASSLGLTGETDT. The whole CDR3 sequence is CASSLGLTGETDTQYF. The V gene is TRBV7-3, the J gene TRBJ2-3, with 8 bases lining up with TRBD1. The read terminates 3 residues before the CDR3 end, so the remaining end is supplied by the germline J gene. CDR1 is SGHTA and CDR2 is FQGTGA in the germline V gene. The CDR3 covers 16 residues. The V and J ends lost 3 bases and 3 bases, in that order; junction bases with no gene match: 8.

Comment on this clone: The read finishes 3 residues shy of the CDR3 end, and the germline J gene is used to complete it. J is TRBJ2-1 and V is TRBV7-9, with 7 positions matching TRBD1. Trimming removed 4 bases from V and 7 bases from J; junction bases left unmatched: 10. There are 15 residues in the CDR3. Germline CDR1 reads SEHNR; CDR2 reads FQNEAQ (reference sequence). CDR3 DNA (partial): TGTGCCAGCAGCTATTCGGACAGGATAATAAATGAG. Amino acids: CASSYSDRIINE. The full-length CDR3 reads as CASSYSDRIINEQFF.

In the case of this clone: The read comes to an end 3 residues before the CDR3 does, leaving the germline J gene to fill in the end. The rearrangement joins TRBV7-2 to TRBJ2-1; D gene unclear. Trimming took 5 bases from V and 0 from J, leaving 11 bases between them. Germline V gives CDR1 SGHTA, CDR2 FQGNSA. The CDR3 runs to 15 residues. The CDR3 loop reads CASSRLESSYNEQFF. The CDR3 DNA, read in part, is TGTGCCAGCAGCCGTCTAGAGAGCTCCTACAATGAG.

About this clone itself: Read coverage stops 3 residues before the CDR3 terminus; the germline J gene supplies the remainder. V usage is TRBV19 and J usage is TRBJ1-4; D perhaps matches TRBD1 (6 bases). The V end was cut by 9 bases, the J end by 4 bases, with 15 bases between. The CDR3 sequence is 14 residues long. Germline V CDR1 and CDR2: LNHDA, SQIVND (reference sequence). Incomplete CDR3 DNA: TGTGCCAGCAAACAGGGTAGTGGTAATGAAAAA. Encoded protein: CASKQGSGNEK. The complete CDR3 sequence is CASKQGSGNEKLFF.

Comment on this clone: The CDR3 is cut off 3 residues early in the read; its end comes from the germline J gene. V is TRBV27 and J is TRBJ2-2; D perhaps matches TRBD1 (8 bases). Trimming cost V 2 bases and J 7 bases, with 14 bases left between them. Germline CDR1 MNHEY, CDR2 SMNVEV (reference sequence). The CDR3 contains 15 residues. CDR3 bases read: TGTGCCAGCAGTTTAGCGGACAGGGAGGGCGGGGAG. Its protein is CASSLADREGGE. The entire CDR3 protein is CASSLADREGGELFF.

On this clone itself: The CDR3 goes on 3 residues after the read ends, and that part is filled in from the germline J gene. The chain is built from TRBV5-1 and TRBJ2-1; 15 nucleotides align to TRBD2. This CDR3 is 16 amino acids long. V dropped 2 bases and J dropped 4; count of bases not matched to a gene: 1. In germline, CDR1 is SGHRS, CDR2 YFSETQ. CDR3 sequence: CASSFGLAGGYNEQFF. CDR3 DNA, as far as it was read: TGCGCCAGCAGCTTCGGACTAGCGGGGGGGTACAATGAG.

Points on this clone: The observed sequence ends 3 residues before the CDR3 terminus, with the missing tail filled in from the germline J gene. The rearrangement joins TRBV19 to TRBJ2-1; no clear D gene. V shed 7 bases and J shed 0 bases, with 13 bases lying between them. The germline gives CDR1 LNHDA, CDR2 SQIVND (reference sequence). This CDR3 region has 15 residues. The part of the CDR3 DNA that was read is TGTGCCAGTACCGAAGCATCGTTCTCCTACAATGAG. This codes for CASTEASFSYNE. The full CDR3 is CASTEASFSYNEQFF.

For this clone: The CDR3 end is not reached by the read, which stops 3 residues before it; the germline J gene fills it in. The chain joins TRBV28 to TRBJ2-5; D gene uncertain. Per germline, CDR1 MDHEN and CDR2 SYDVKM. Trimming removed 5 bases from V and 5 bases from J, with 9 bases in between. The length of the CDR3 is 12 residues. The covered CDR3 bases are TGTGCCAGCAGTCTAAATAAGGAGACC. This gives the protein CASSLNKET. From start to end, the CDR3 is CASSLNKETQYF.

About this clone: Coverage ceases 3 residues before the CDR3 finishes, and the germline J gene fills in the end. The rearrangement uses TRBV28 and TRBJ1-5; D might be TRBD1 (5 bases). CDR1 MDHEN and CDR2 SYDVKM come from the germline V gene. CDR3 length: 14 residues. Trimming left V 3 bases short and J 3 bases short, with 9 bases between. Partial CDR3 DNA: TGTGCCAGCAGTTTGGGAGGGGCCAATCAGCCC. It translates to CASSLGGANQP. From start to end, the CDR3 is CASSLGGANQPQHF.

A note on this clone: The CDR3 end lies 3 residues beyond the end of the read and is filled in from the germline J gene. The rearrangement links TRBV20-1 to TRBJ2-3; TRBD2 matches 7 bases. The germline CDR1 and CDR2 sequences are DFQATT and SNEGSKA (reference sequence). The V and J ends lost 3 bases and 2 bases, in that order; junction bases with no gene match: 5. The CDR3 loop spans 14 amino acids. The CDR3 sequence: CSASGTTFTDTQYF. The DNA read from the CDR3 is TGCAGTGCTAGCGGGACTACCTTCACAGATACG.

About this clone: The observed sequence ends 3 residues before the CDR3 terminus, with the missing tail filled in from the germline J gene. The chain employs TRBV2 and TRBJ2-3, with no clear D. Germline V lookup: CDR1 SNHLY, CDR2 FYNNEI. The CDR3 length is 12 residues. Deletions cut 8 bases from V and 0 bases from J, with 6 bases between. The covered CDR3 bases are TGTGCCAGCTCCTTCAGCACAGATACG. Translated: CASSFSTDT. The whole CDR3 sequence is CASSFSTDTQYF.

As concerns this clone: The read ends 3 residues shy of where the CDR3 ends; the end is completed using the germline J gene. The chain joins TRBV2 to TRBJ2-2, with 8 bases matching TRBD2. The germline V gene has CDR1 SNHLY and CDR2 FYNNEI. The CDR3 is 16 residues long. J lost 1 base, V lost 2 bases, and 3 bases had no gene match. The CDR3: CASSERSGENTGELFF. Partial CDR3 DNA: TGTGCCAGCAGTGAACGTAGCGGGGAGAACACCGGGGAG. Filled out from reference TRBV2 and TRBJ2-2, the complete variable domain reads EPEVTQTPSHQVTQMGQEVILRCVPISNHLYFYWYRQILGQKVEFLVSFYNNEISEKSEIFDDQFSVERPDGSNFTLKIRSTKLEDSAMYFCASSERSGENTGELFFGEGSRLTVL.

Comments on this clone: The observed sequence ends 3 residues before the CDR3 terminus, with the missing tail filled in from the germline J gene. The chain carries TRBV11-2 and TRBJ2-7; the match to TRBD1 covers 7 bases. Trimming cost V 5 bases and J 3 bases; bases outside gene matches: 4. Germline V gene sequence: CDR1 SGHAT, CDR2 FQNNGV. This CDR3 has 13 residues. CDR3 protein: CASSGWDSYEQYF. The part of the CDR3 DNA that was read is TGTGCCAGCAGCGGCTGGGACAGCTACGAG.

Turning to this clone: The observed sequence ends 3 residues before the CDR3 terminus, with the missing tail filled in from the germline J gene. The chain is built from TRBV7-9 and TRBJ1-5, with D maybe TRBD1 (6 bases). This CDR3 is 15 amino acids long. Per the germline V gene, CDR1 is SEHNR and CDR2 is FQNEAQ (reference sequence). The V end lost 1 base, the J end lost 6 bases, and 13 bases lay between the germline ends. CDR3 bases read: TGTGCCAGCAGCTTAGGGGGGGGGCGAACTCAGCCC. It codes for CASSLGGGRTQP. The whole CDR3 sequence reads CASSLGGGRTQPQHF.

Comment on this clone: From the germline J gene comes the end of the CDR3, since the read stops 3 residues before it. The V and J genes are TRBV19 and TRBJ1-6; D ambiguous. Germline lookup yields CDR1 LNHDA and CDR2 SQIVND (reference sequence). Trimming shortened V by 5 bases and J by 6 bases, and 11 bases separated the two germline ends. The CDR3 covers 14 residues. The CDR3 protein is CASSSQGRNSPLHF. Incomplete CDR3 DNA: TGTGCCAGTAGTTCCCAAGGGCGTAATTCACCC.

Worth noting for this clone: The read gets to within 3 residues of the CDR3 end, and the germline J gene fills in the rest. The chain is built from TRBV27 and TRBJ2-3; 8 nucleotides align to TRBD2. The CDR3 spans 17 residues. Germline lookup yields CDR1 MNHEY and CDR2 SMNVEV (reference sequence). V trimming: 6 bases; J trimming: 1 base; junction bases outside the gene matches: 12. The CDR3: CASSPLKAGVGTDTQYF. Partial CDR3 DNA: TGTGCCAGCAGCCCACTAAAAGCGGGGGTGGGCACAGATACG.

As concerns this clone: The read ends 3 residues shy of where the CDR3 ends; the end is completed using the germline J gene. V and J are TRBV2 and TRBJ2-5; tentatively, D is TRBD1 (6 bases). Germline CDR1 and CDR2: SNHLY and FYNNEI. This CDR3 region has 15 residues. V was pared by 5 bases and J by 7 bases, with 20 bases between. Here the CDR3 reads CASSPNRDRGGTQYF. The sequenced part of the CDR3 DNA is TGTGCCAGCAGTCCAAACAGGGACCGAGGAGGGACC.

Turning to this clone: The read halts 3 residues ahead of the CDR3 end, with the missing end drawn from the germline J gene. The chain joins TRBV19 to TRBJ1-1; 10 nucleotides line up with TRBD1. With 7 bases clipped from V and 0 bases from J, the junction kept 14 bases outside the gene matches. The V gene's germline CDR1 is LNHDA and CDR2 SQIVND (reference sequence). There are 18 residues in the CDR3. The CDR3 sequence: CASTETGGRGFLNTEAFF. CDR3 DNA (partial): TGTGCCAGTACCGAGACAGGGGGCAGGGGGTTTTTGAACACTGAA.